This TCR beta chain was recorded in a study of cytomegalovirus exposure and HLA in healthy donors (TCRdb year 2017). About the investigation overall: An earlier analysis of several hundred of the donors reported about 290 Gb of sequence data and some 120 million unique TCR beta sequences from some 180 million T cells. An early release that covered roughly 600 HLA-typed donors contained around 300 gigabases of sequencing data and 85 million to 100 million unique TCR sequences. The genetic ancestry cluster associated with self-reported Caucasian donors included 65% to 90% of the 350 to 500 genotyped donors. The study aimed to test whether signatures of past pathogen exposure could be identified by cataloging public T cell receptors. The T cell repertoires of some 700 subjects were profiled by immunosequencing and related to cytomegalovirus serostatus. A separate validation cohort of over 95 different subjects was used in addition to the 666-subject first cohort. To predict cytomegalovirus infection status, the study brought together high-throughput TCR immunosequencing, statistical association of individual TCRs with disease status, and machine learning. A later analysis re-examined previously published TCR beta repertoires from about 700 donors and added high-resolution HLA genotyping to investigate patterns of TCR occurrence. In the later analysis, no new phenotypic data were used to find candidate immune exposures; instead, reliance was placed on TCR beta sequences and their occurrence across donors. An earlier analysis of 500 to 750 of the donors applied high-throughput TCR beta sequencing to assess whether each TCR beta V gene segment acted as functional or pseudogenic. Donor age, sex, ethnicity and CMV serostatus were collected together with the repertoire data. A later genetic analysis took genome-wide SNP genotypes for about 65% of the 666 donors and used that subset as a discovery cohort. All discovery cohort repertoires had been generated on a single sequencing platform. Both class I and class II loci were covered by HLA typing, at four-digit resolution. Typing coverage varied by locus: roughly 629-640 donors for A, B, C, DRB1 and DQB1; more than 500 for DQA1; more than 600 for DPA1; 450 to 480 for DPB1. Four to six DR-DQ haplotypes were handled as single units for association and clustering, since linkage in the cohort was strong. On average, 235,054 unique TCR beta nucleotide sequences were sequenced per donor among 398 genotyped donors of the cohort, with 15% to 20% of those sequences being non-productive.

The cohort comprised around 700 healthy bone marrow donors. At the time of sampling, all cohort members were nominally healthy, though unrecorded immune exposures were likely present. The donor was CMV seronegative and was included in the group of a few hundred seronegative cohort members. Each donor provided a peripheral blood sample, and peripheral blood mononuclear cells were used for TCR beta sequencing. Genomic DNA was extracted from the blood cell samples with the Qiagen DNeasy Blood Extraction Kit. General study outcomes and caveats: A further reported finding was that TCR beta sequences accurately predicted the HLA-A and HLA-B alleles for most subjects in the first cohort. In a later genetic analysis, a missense DCLRE1C variant was associated with V-gene and J-gene trimming of TCR beta chains, and the association was replicated in an independent cohort. Some IMGT-functional V segments, including TRBV6-2 and TRBV6-3, could not be told apart with the 87-base-pair reads, so those segments were excluded. Because counts were too low, seventeen rarely observed V segments, including chromosome 9 orphons, were excluded from the earlier analysis of some 590 of the donors. Several of the top co-occurrence clusters appeared to be linked to parvovirus B19, influenza, CMV and Epstein-Barr virus, according to a later analysis. The study gave a list of under 200 TCR beta chains associated with cytomegalovirus. In vitro tests confirmed that a few of the cytomegalovirus-associated TCR beta chains recognize cytomegalovirus antigens. HLA typing was unavailable for some donors at each locus, so association tests used only the typed subset. In an earlier analysis of under 600 of the donors, most TCR beta V segments were observed in productive rearrangements about 87% or about 30% of the time, broadly matching IMGT annotations. In a later analysis, TCR association rates were found to vary across HLA loci, with the most associated TCRs seen for DRB1 alleles and the fewest for HLA-C alleles. Linkage disequilibrium might explain the correlated functional status among segregating V segments, but an unknown experimental factor could not be ruled out. The cohort was sequenced for TCR beta chains only, and without alpha or paired-chain data the features that could be detected were limited. The sequencing pipeline was judged likely to have produced a cluster of highly shared sequence variants as a technical artifact. Compared with the roughly 670-donor mean, donors in an Asian-associated ancestry cluster had fewer N-insertions in productive TCRs, according to a later genetic analysis. Presence/absence analyses assumed roughly uniform sequencing depth across donors, an assumption that may not hold. Most TCR sequences were observed very rarely across donors, whereas some public TCRs were present in many individuals. Most CMV-associated TCR beta chains appeared to be HLA-restricted in a later analysis, and the HLA associations seemed to be driven largely by CMV exposure. A later analysis found that HLA-associated TCR beta chains were more clonally expanded and had lower generation probabilities than equally common non-associated chains. In both the original and validation cohorts, the classifier was reported to diagnose cytomegalovirus status with high specificity and sensitivity. Assigning TCR associations to individual alleles was difficult when HLA alleles, especially DR and DQ, strongly co-occurred. For the cohort, immune exposure information was limited to CMV serostatus. Specific HLA alleles were associated with roughly 17,000 TCR beta sequences at a false discovery rate of 0.05 in a later analysis. According to the authors, the approach could potentially be generalized to other disease states and immunological phenotypes.

The germline V gene (reference sequence) gives CDR1 as MNHNY and CDR2 as SVGAGI. Trimming accounts for 4 bases at V and 0 bases at J, while the number of junction bases matched to no gene is 8. The CDR3 covers 16 residues, taking in both the cysteine and the phenylalanine. The CDR3 DNA has 48 bases and is translated from base 1. Libraries were constructed by the immunoSEQ multiplex PCR assay. A mixture of 60 forward primers for TCR Vbeta segments and 13 reverse primers for TCR Jbeta segments was used in the multiplex PCR. A multiplex PCR assay on genomic DNA amplified the CDR3 region of rearranged TCR beta genes. On the Illumina HiSeq System, the amplified TCR beta libraries were sequenced as 87-base-pair reads. Regarding the original processing steps: A later analysis counted about 80 million unique TCR beta chains across the 690 or so repertoires, and some 11 million of these chains were shared by at least two donors. Raw reads were error-corrected and collapsed into unique sequences with a nearest-neighbor algorithm that merged closely related sequences to remove PCR and sequencing errors. V, D and J gene segments were assigned by aligning CDR3 sequences to IMGT reference sequences. Each retained sequence needed at least a six-nucleotide match to both a V gene segment and a J gene segment. Rearrangements were classified as productive when the CDR3 lacked stop codons and remained in frame with V and J, and all other rearrangements were classified as non-productive. CDR3 was defined according to IMGT convention as the region running from the second conserved V-encoded cysteine to the conserved J-encoded phenylalanine. The earlier analysis of about 570 of the donors excluded any sequence lacking an unambiguous match to a single V gene segment. An earlier analysis of a few hundred of the donors called V segments functional above 56.7% productive rearrangements and segregating when the between-donor standard deviation exceeded 5%. To diagnose cytomegalovirus status from the catalog of TCR beta chain sequences, a statistical classification framework was built. A later analysis assigned V and J genes by comparing TCR nucleotide sequences with IMGT/GENE-DB human TR gene sequences. Using the TCRdist pipeline, a later analysis assigned CDR3 sequences along with most-parsimonious VDJ recombination scenarios. A later analysis defined each TCR beta chain by its CDR3 amino acid sequence plus V-gene family, and excluded reads lacking a unique V-gene family. In a later analysis, several hundred highly shared, low-generation-probability nucleotide sequences were removed to address suspected cross-contamination and a sequencing artifact. For each public chain, a later analysis derived a clonal expansion index from normalized ranks of inferred template counts within each repertoire. A later analysis computed generation probabilities with a VDJ recombination model fitted to out-of-frame rearrangements, and checked the results against IGoR. Hypergeometric tests were used in a later analysis to score TCR-TCR, TCR-HLA and TCR-CMV co-occurrence, with a repertoire-size bias correction applied to the TCR pairs. False discovery rates were estimated in a later analysis by permuting HLA or CMV assignments 20 times. In a later analysis, co-occurring TCRs were grouped with DBSCAN, and TCRdist sequence similarity was added when clustering was performed within HLA-allele-positive subsets. For co-occurrence clustering, repertoires with fewer than 30,000 or more than 120,000 public chains were excluded, along with several repertoires with anomalous nucleotide sharing. The clones in this table, taken by TCRdb from immuneACCESS, are in-frame only. Not every clone is retained; where verified, under half of the shortfall comes from an unresolved V gene, and the cause of the rest is unknown. The DNA was the basis for D and trimming; V, J and clone size are from that table. A total of about 98,000 clones appear in this sample, about two thirds of them only once. 1.2% of the sample is taken by the ten largest.

As for this clone: Its recognized antigen is unknown. No qualities accompany the bases; no much larger clone lies one base away.

This receptor chain uses TRBV6-6 and TRBJ1-1; 7 junctional bases match TRBD1. Sequenced input: PBMCs. This receptor was obtained from a female donor in good health and CMV-seronegative. The nucleotides read TGTGCCAGCAGTTCAGGGGGTGTCCCCATGAACACTGAAGCTTTCTTT. This encodes CASSSGGVPMNTEAFF.